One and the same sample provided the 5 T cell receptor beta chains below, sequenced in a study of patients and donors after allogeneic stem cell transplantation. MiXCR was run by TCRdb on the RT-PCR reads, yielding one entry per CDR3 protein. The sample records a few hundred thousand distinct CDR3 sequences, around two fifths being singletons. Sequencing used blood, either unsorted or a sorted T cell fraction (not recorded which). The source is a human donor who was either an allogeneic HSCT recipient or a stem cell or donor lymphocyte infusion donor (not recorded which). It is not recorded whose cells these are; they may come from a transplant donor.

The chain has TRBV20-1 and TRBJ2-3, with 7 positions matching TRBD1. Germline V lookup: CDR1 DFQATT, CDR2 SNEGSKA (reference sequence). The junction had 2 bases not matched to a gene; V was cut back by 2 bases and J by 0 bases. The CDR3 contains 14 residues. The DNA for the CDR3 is TGCAGTGCTAGACTGACAGGGAGCACAGATACGCAGTATTTT. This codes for CSARLTGSTDTQYF.

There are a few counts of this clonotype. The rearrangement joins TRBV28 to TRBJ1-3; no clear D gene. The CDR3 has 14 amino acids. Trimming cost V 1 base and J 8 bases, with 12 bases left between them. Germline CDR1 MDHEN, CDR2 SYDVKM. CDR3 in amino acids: CASSLLPGIDTIYF. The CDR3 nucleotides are TGTGCCAGCAGTTTATTACCGGGGATCGACACCATATATTTT.

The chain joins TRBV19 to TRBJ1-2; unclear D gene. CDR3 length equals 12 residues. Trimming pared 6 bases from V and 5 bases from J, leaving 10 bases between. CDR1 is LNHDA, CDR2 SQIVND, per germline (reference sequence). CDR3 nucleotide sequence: TGTGCCAGTAGGACGATGAGGTATGGCTACACCTTC. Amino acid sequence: CASRTMRYGYTF.

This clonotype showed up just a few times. For the CDR3, the DNA is TGTGCCAGCAGCGCATCCCCAAGGGGGGTTTACGAGCAGTACTTC. Translated, it gives CASSASPRGVYEQYF. J is TRBJ2-7 and V is TRBV9; D is tentatively TRBD1 or TRBD2 (6 bases each). V was pared by 3 bases and J by 4 bases, with 17 bases between. The CDR3 loop spans 15 amino acids. CDR1 and CDR2 (germline): SGDLS, YYNGEE.

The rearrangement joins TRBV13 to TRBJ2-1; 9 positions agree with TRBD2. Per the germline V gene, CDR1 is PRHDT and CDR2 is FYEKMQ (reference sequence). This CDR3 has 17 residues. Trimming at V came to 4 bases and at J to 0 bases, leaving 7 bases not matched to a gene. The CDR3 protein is CASSYSGGPSSYNEQFF. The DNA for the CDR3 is TGTGCCAGCAGCTATAGCGGGGGCCCCAGCTCCTACAATGAGCAGTTCTTC.